Each of the 30 T cell receptor beta chains below was sequenced from the same sample in a study of beta chain features in type 1 diabetes (dated by TCRdb to the late 2010s). The paper as a whole reports these results and caveats: Type 1 diabetes patients showed a moderate but significant shortening of TCRB CDR3 length in all four CD4+ subsets.

Receptor libraries were prepared by the immunoSEQ multiplex PCR assay. The High Capacity cDNA Reverse Transcription Kit was used to reverse transcribe all of the isolated RNA, meaning that expressed TCRB transcripts were what got sequenced. The table was pulled from immuneACCESS by TCRdb, which kept in-frame rearrangements only. Such tables lose some clones; where checked, under half of the loss comes from unresolved V genes, and the rest has no known cause. The sample table lists some 70,000 clones, around 49% of them with a count of one. The leading ten clones occupy around 0.72% of the sample. Their cognate antigens are unknown. The sequenced sample consisted of central memory CD4+ T cells from blood. These receptors came from a young man with type 1 diabetes.

This clone was seen a handful of times. The CDR3 nucleotides read TGTGCCAGCAGCTTATTAGGCAGGGGTTACGAGCAGTACTTC. Translated, it gives CASSLLGRGYEQYF. The chain links TRBV11-3 to TRBJ2-7, with D maybe TRBD1 (6 bases). The CDR3 has 14 residues. Germline loops: CDR1 SGHNT, CDR2 YENEEA. Trimming shortened V by 2 bases and J by 4 bases, and 12 bases separated the two germline ends.

J is TRBJ1-4 and V is TRBV7-9; no definite D call. Germline CDR1 is SEHNR and CDR2 is FQNEAQ (reference sequence). There are 17 residues in the CDR3. The V end was cut by 5 bases, the J end by 2 bases, with 18 bases between. The CDR3 region is CASSPTGWDITNEKLFF. For the CDR3, the DNA is TGTGCCAGCAGCCCCACGGGATGGGATATCACTAATGAAAAACTGTTTTTT.

The chain combines TRBV30 with TRBJ2-5, with D possibly TRBD2 on 6 matching bases. The CDR3 is 14 residues long. Trimming pared 3 bases from V and 0 bases from J, leaving 11 bases between. The germline CDR1 and CDR2 sequences are GTSNPN and SVGIG (reference sequence). The CDR3 loop reads CAWRDPSDQETQYF. The DNA for the CDR3 is TGTGCCTGGAGGGACCCTAGCGACCAAGAGACCCAGTACTTC.

The chain joins TRBV11-2 to TRBJ2-7; 8 nucleotides match TRBD2. The CDR3 runs 17 residues. Germline-derived CDR1 and CDR2 are SGHAT and FQNNGV. The V and J ends lost 2 bases and 4 bases, in that order; junction bases with no gene match: 13. CDR3 in amino acids: CASSLNAAGGRAYEQYF. In DNA, the CDR3 is TGTGCCAGCAGCTTAAATGCGGCGGGAGGACGGGCATACGAGCAGTACTTC. Full variable domain (remainder filled in from reference TRBV11-2 and TRBJ2-7): EAGVAQSPRYKIIEKRQSVAFWCNPISGHATLYWYQQILGQGPKLLIQFQNNGVVDDSQLPKDRFSAERLKGVDSTLKIQPAKLEDSAVYLCASSLNAAGGRAYEQYFGPGTRLTVT.

This clone has only a few counts. The chain recombines TRBV29-1 with TRBJ2-5; D gene ambiguous. Germline assignment: CDR1 SQVTM and CDR2 ANQGSEA. Trimming took 3 bases from V and 1 from J, leaving 12 bases between them. The length of the CDR3 is 14 residues. The CDR3 protein is CSVDPSALQETQYF. Written as DNA, the CDR3 is TGCAGCGTTGATCCATCCGCGCTCCAAGAGACCCAGTACTTC.

The J gene is TRBJ2-5, the V gene TRBV11-3; D may be TRBD2 (7 bases). Trimming took 0 bases from V and 5 from J, leaving 19 bases between them. Germline values: CDR1 SGHNT, CDR2 YENEEA. The CDR3 sequence is 17 residues long. CDR3 coding DNA: TGTGCCAGCAGCTTAGATCAGAACGGCGGGGGCACGGAGACCCAGTACTTC. Protein sequence: CASSLDQNGGGTETQYF. The whole variable domain, filled in from reference TRBV11-3 and TRBJ2-5, reads EAGVVQSPRYKIIEKKQPVAFWCNPISGHNTLYWYLQNLGQGPELLIRYENEEAVDDSQLPKDRFSAERLKGVDSTLKIQPAELGDSAVYLCASSLDQNGGGTETQYFGPGTRLLVL.

This chain uses TRBV2 with TRBJ2-3; D is unclear. Per the germline V gene, CDR1 is SNHLY and CDR2 is FYNNEI. Trimming shortened V by 8 bases and J by 4 bases, and 19 bases separated the two germline ends. The CDR3 runs 15 residues. CDR3 nucleotide sequence: TGTGCCAGCCGACGGTCAGGTTTCCAAGCAGATACGCAGTATTTT. Its translation is CASRRSGFQADTQYF.

The CDR3 DNA is TGTGCCAGCAGTGAAGCCACCGAAAGGGGTCGGGCTGGCACCGGGGAGCTGTTTTTT. Residues: CASSEATERGRAGTGELFF. The chain joins TRBV2 to TRBJ2-2; a possible D gene is TRBD1 (5 bases). CDR1 is SNHLY, CDR2 FYNNEI, per germline. V dropped 0 bases and J dropped 4 bases, with 21 bases sitting between them. CDR3 length: 19 residues.

This clone occurred a few times. V is TRBV11-3 and J is TRBJ1-1; possible D gene TRBD1, 6 bases. The CDR3 has 14 amino acids. V was shortened by 5 bases and J by 4 bases, with 14 bases between the two germline ends. Germline V gene sequence: CDR1 SGHNT, CDR2 YENEEA. In DNA, the CDR3 is TGTGCCAGCAGCCGACAGGACGCGATCACTGAAGCTTTCTTT. Translating gives CASSRQDAITEAFF.

The V gene is TRBV30, the J gene TRBJ2-2; 14 nucleotides align to TRBD2. The CDR3 length is 14 residues. V lost 4 bases, J lost 6 bases, and 1 base stayed unmatched. The germline V gene encodes CDR1 GTSNPN and CDR2 SVGIG (reference sequence). This CDR3 reads CAWTGLAGAGELFF. Here the CDR3 DNA reads TGTGCCTGGACGGGACTAGCGGGGGCCGGGGAGCTGTTTTTT.

V and J are TRBV6-5 and TRBJ1-4, with a possible D match to TRBD1 (5 bases). V was cut by 5 bases and J by 6 bases, with 13 bases left in between. There are 14 residues in the CDR3. Germline loops: CDR1 MNHEY, CDR2 SVGAGI. As DNA, the CDR3 is TGTGCCAGCAGTGGGGCCGGGTACGATGAAAAACTGTTTTTT. It translates to CASSGAGYDEKLFF.

The CDR3 region is CASSVGTIAGRETQYF. The CDR3 DNA reads as TGTGCCAGCAGCGTAGGAACTATCGCCGGAAGAGAGACCCAGTACTTC. This sequence joins TRBV9 and TRBJ2-5; D remains ambiguous. The CDR3 covers 16 residues. Trimming shortened V by 0 bases and J by 4 bases, and 16 bases separated the two germline ends. Germline CDR1 and CDR2: SGDLS and YYNGEE.

Note on this clone: Other DNA variants within this sample encode the same CDR3. The chain is built from TRBV30 and TRBJ1-1; maybe TRBD1 (5 bases). Trimming took 5 bases from V and 4 from J, leaving 14 bases between them. The CDR3 is made up of 13 amino acids. Germline V gene sequence: CDR1 GTSNPN, CDR2 SVGIG (reference sequence). The CDR3 here is CAWGVQGGTEAFF. The CDR3 DNA follows: TGTGCCTGGGGGGTTCAGGGAGGCACTGAAGCTTTCTTT.

This clone was found a few times. V usage is TRBV2 and J usage is TRBJ2-5, with D tentatively TRBD2 (6 bases). The CDR3 consists of 15 residues. Germline loops: CDR1 SNHLY, CDR2 FYNNEI. The V gene lost 4 bases and the J gene lost 1 base, with 13 bases spanning the gap. DNA of the CDR3: TGTGCCAGCAGTGCCGATGGGACTCCCCAAGAGACCCAGTACTTC. Its translation is CASSADGTPQETQYF.

This CDR3 reads CASSTGPVVTEAFF. Written as DNA, the CDR3 is TGTGCCAGCAGCACAGGACCGGTAGTGACTGAAGCTTTCTTT. J is TRBJ1-1 and V is TRBV2; the D gene is possibly TRBD1 (5 bases). The CDR3 loop spans 14 amino acids. Germline CDR1 and CDR2: SNHLY and FYNNEI. Between the trimmed V and J ends, which lost 6 bases and 5 bases, there was a span of 16 bases.

The chain has TRBV29-1 and TRBJ1-1; D remains ambiguous. V was shortened by 4 bases and J by 4 bases, with 13 bases between the two germline ends. The CDR3 has 13 amino acids. The germline V gene encodes CDR1 SQVTM and CDR2 ANQGSEA. The CDR3 reads CSVGAMAGTEAFF. The CDR3 DNA follows: TGCAGCGTTGGGGCCATGGCGGGCACTGAAGCTTTCTTT. The full variable domain, with the rest looked up from reference TRBV29-1 and TRBJ1-1, is SAVISQKPSRDICQRGTSLTIQCQVDSQVTMMFWYRQQPGQSLTLIATANQGSEATYESGFVIDKFPISRPNLTFSTLTVSNMSPEDSSIYLCSVGAMAGTEAFFGQGTRLTVV.

This clone has a handful of counts. The chain has TRBV6-5 and TRBJ2-7; D might be TRBD2 (6 bases). CDR3 length: 16 residues. V was shortened by 3 bases and J by 0 bases, with 15 bases between the two germline ends. Germline CDR1 MNHEY, CDR2 SVGAGI. The CDR3 nucleotides read TGTGCCAGCAGTTATAACGGTCTAGCGACCTCCTACGAGCAGTACTTC. This translates into CASSYNGLATSYEQYF.

This clone was observed a few times. The chain links TRBV10-3 to TRBJ2-1; 9 nucleotides line up with TRBD2. This CDR3 contains 18 residues. The V gene's germline CDR1 is ENHRY and CDR2 SYGVKD. V was pared by 0 bases and J by 0 bases, with 6 bases of the junction left unmatched. The CDR3 sequence is CAISESLLAGSSYNEQFF. As DNA, the CDR3 is TGTGCCATCAGTGAGTCGTTGCTAGCGGGGAGCTCCTACAATGAGCAGTTCTTC.

This clone appeared a few times. The V and J genes are TRBV6-1 and TRBJ2-2, with no clear D. V lost 2 bases and J lost 3, with 13 bases in between. The CDR3 has 16 amino acids. Germline V gene data show CDR1 as MNHNS and CDR2 as SASEGT. The chain's CDR3 is CASSERLPADTGELFF. DNA for the CDR3: TGTGCCAGCAGTGAACGGCTCCCGGCGGACACCGGGGAGCTGTTTTTT.

This clone was counted a few times. The V gene is TRBV11-2, the J gene TRBJ1-2, with TRBD1 as a possible D gene (6 bases). V lost 6 bases to trimming and J lost 5 bases, with 13 bases between them. Germline CDR1 reads SGHAT; CDR2 reads FQNNGV. CDR3 length: 13 residues. The CDR3 DNA follows: TGTGCCAGCAGACCCACGGACAGTTATGGCTACACCTTC. It translates to CASRPTDSYGYTF. Full variable domain (outside the CDR3, taken from reference TRBV11-2 and TRBJ1-2): EAGVAQSPRYKIIEKRQSVAFWCNPISGHATLYWYQQILGQGPKLLIQFQNNGVVDDSQLPKDRFSAERLKGVDSTLKIQPAKLEDSAVYLCASRPTDSYGYTFGSGTRLTVV.

The rearrangement joins TRBV18 to TRBJ1-6; TRBD1 agrees at 7 bases. This CDR3 has 14 residues. Unmatched junction bases numbered 5, after V lost 3 bases and J lost 9 bases. Germline V gives CDR1 KGHSH, CDR2 LQKENI. CDR3 nucleotide sequence: TGTGCCAGCTCACCGGGACAGTCCGCTTCACCCCTCCACTTT. As protein: CASSPGQSASPLHF.

Comments on this clone: Other DNA sequences of this sample code for an identical CDR3. The V gene is TRBV28, the J gene TRBJ1-2; D unclear. The CDR3 has 11 amino acids. In germline, CDR1 is MDHEN, CDR2 SYDVKM. Between the trimmed V and J ends, which lost 4 bases and 3 bases, there was a span of 3 bases. CDR3 nucleotide sequence: TGTGCCAGCAGTTCCTACTATGGCTACACCTTC. Translating it yields CASSSYYGYTF.

This sequence joins TRBV6-5 and TRBJ1-2; TRBD1 aligns across 7 bases. From germline, CDR1 is MNHEY and CDR2 SVGAGI. The CDR3 length is 15 residues. With 1 base clipped from V and 6 bases from J, the junction kept 8 bases outside the gene matches. This chain's CDR3 is CASSYYLGGADGYTF. As DNA, the CDR3 is TGTGCCAGCAGTTACTATTTAGGGGGCGCGGATGGCTACACCTTC.

The rearrangement joins TRBV11-2 to TRBJ2-7, with D possibly matching TRBD1 (5 bases). V was clipped by 3 bases and J by 6 bases, with 12 bases between them. CDR3 length: 13 amino acids. The germline CDR1 and CDR2 sequences are SGHAT and FQNNGV. CDR3 sequence reads: CASSLRQSGEQYF. CDR3 sequence (DNA): TGTGCCAGCAGCTTGAGACAGTCGGGCGAGCAGTACTTC. The full variable domain, rest sourced from reference TRBV11-2 and TRBJ2-7, is EAGVAQSPRYKIIEKRQSVAFWCNPISGHATLYWYQQILGQGPKLLIQFQNNGVVDDSQLPKDRFSAERLKGVDSTLKIQPAKLEDSAVYLCASSLRQSGEQYFGPGTRLTVT.

The rearrangement uses TRBV2 and TRBJ2-1; 9 positions match TRBD2. Germline-derived CDR1 and CDR2 are SNHLY and FYNNEI. The CDR3 runs 14 residues. After removal of 5 bases from V and 7 bases from J, the junction contained 6 bases not matched to a gene. The CDR3 DNA reads TGTGCCAGCAGTCCACCGGGACTAGCAAATGAGCAGTTCTTC. Protein product: CASSPPGLANEQFF.

V is TRBV5-1 and J is TRBJ1-1; 11 nucleotides line up with TRBD1. V gave up 7 bases and J gave up 5 bases; unmatched junction bases: 10. CDR1 and CDR2 (germline): SGHRS, YFSETQ. The length of the CDR3 is 15 residues. The DNA for the CDR3 is TGCGCCAGCCGCGGACAGGGGGCCCAGAGGACTGAAGCTTTCTTT. Amino acids: CASRGQGAQRTEAFF.

This chain uses TRBV13 with TRBJ2-5; 10 nucleotides match TRBD2. With V trimmed by 4 bases and J by 4 bases, 3 bases remained unmatched. Germline V CDR1 and CDR2: PRHDT, FYEKMQ (reference sequence). This CDR3 region has 14 residues. CDR3: CASSSRLAGETQYF. CDR3 nucleotide sequence: TGTGCCAGCAGCTCCCGACTAGCGGGAGAGACCCAGTACTTC.

CDR3 DNA: TGTGCCAGCAGCTCCAGCGGGATTAGCACAGATACGCAGTATTTT. Translating it yields CASSSSGISTDTQYF. The gene calls are TRBV7-9 and TRBJ2-3; the match to TRBD2 covers 7 bases. With 4 bases clipped from V and 0 bases from J, the junction kept 4 bases outside the gene matches. Germline-derived CDR1 and CDR2 are SEHNR and FQNEAQ (reference sequence). The CDR3 covers 15 residues.

This clone appeared a few times. The rearrangement joins TRBV29-1 to TRBJ1-1; TRBD1 matches 7 bases. CDR1 is SQVTM and CDR2 is ANQGSEA in the germline V gene. The junction had 2 bases not matched to a gene; V was cut back by 3 bases and J by 1 base. The CDR3 has 13 amino acids. CDR3 sequence (DNA): TGCAGCGTTGATACAGGGGAGAACACTGAAGCTTTCTTT. Translation: CSVDTGENTEAFF.

The chain joins TRBV29-1 to TRBJ2-5, with a tentative D call TRBD2 (6 bases). The germline CDR1 and CDR2 sequences are SQVTM and ANQGSEA. The CDR3 totals 14 residues. With 0 bases removed from V and 3 bases from J, the gap between germline ends came to 11 bases. The CDR3 reads CSVEDPAGKETQYF. DNA of the CDR3: TGCAGCGTTGAAGATCCGGCGGGGAAAGAGACCCAGTACTTC.